The TCR beta chain described here comes from a study of T cell responses to AZD1222 COVID-19 vaccine. Study-level findings and limits: Spike-specific TCR depth and breadth grew after two AZD1222 doses. Seropositivity was recorded at baseline in only 6 or 7 AZD1222 recipients.

With 7 bases clipped from V and 3 bases from J, the junction kept 6 bases outside the gene matches. Looked up from germline, CDR1 is SQVTM and CDR2 is ANQGSEA. This CDR3 is built from 13 residues. About this clone: What it binds is unknown.

The assay was immunoSEQ multiplex PCR, and TCRdb's table has in-frame clones only and misses some. There are about 140,000 clones in the sample; 80% to 90% occur only once, and roughly 1.7% lies in the top ten. This chain uses TRBV29-1 with TRBJ1-1, with TRBD1 identical over 9 bases. The sequence was obtained from an adult in good health. The starting material was peripheral blood, obtained on day 0 of AZD1222 vaccination. CDR3 sequence: CSANRGRYTEAFF. CDR3 DNA sequence: TGCAGCGCAAACAGGGGGCGGTACACTGAAGCTTTCTTT.